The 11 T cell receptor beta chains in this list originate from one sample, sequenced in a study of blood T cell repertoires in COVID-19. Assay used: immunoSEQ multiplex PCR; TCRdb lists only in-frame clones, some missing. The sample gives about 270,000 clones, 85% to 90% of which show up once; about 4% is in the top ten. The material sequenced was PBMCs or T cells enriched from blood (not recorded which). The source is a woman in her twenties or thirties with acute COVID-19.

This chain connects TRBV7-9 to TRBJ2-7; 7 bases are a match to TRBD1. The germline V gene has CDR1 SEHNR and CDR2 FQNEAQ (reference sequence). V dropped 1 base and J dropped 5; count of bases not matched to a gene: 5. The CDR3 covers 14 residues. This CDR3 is CASSLGQGGDEQYF. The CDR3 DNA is TGTGCCAGCAGCTTAGGACAGGGTGGCGACGAGCAGTACTTC.

For the CDR3, the DNA is TGTGCCTGGAGTGTACCGGGACAGGGATACGAAAAACTGTTTTTT. As protein: CAWSVPGQGYEKLFF. V usage is TRBV30 and J usage is TRBJ1-4; 9 positions agree with TRBD1. Germline V gene lookup returns CDR1 GTSNPN and CDR2 SVGIG (reference sequence). The CDR3 sequence is 15 residues long. V trimming: 0 bases; J trimming: 8 bases; junction bases outside the gene matches: 7.

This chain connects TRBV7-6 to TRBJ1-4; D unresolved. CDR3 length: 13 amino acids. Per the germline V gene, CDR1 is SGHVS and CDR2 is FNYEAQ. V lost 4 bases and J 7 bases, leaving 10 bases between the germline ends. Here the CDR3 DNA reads TGTGCCAGCAGCTCCCTACTCCGTGAAAAACTGTTTTTT. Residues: CASSSLLREKLFF.

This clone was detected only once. The chain's CDR3 is CASSYTGTGTFTEAFF. The CDR3 DNA follows: TGTGCCAGCAGTTATACCGGGACAGGGACCTTCACTGAAGCTTTCTTT. The chain uses TRBV6-5 and TRBJ1-1, with TRBD1 identical over 9 bases. Trimming cost V 3 bases and J 4 bases; bases outside gene matches: 9. The CDR3 is made up of 16 amino acids. Germline assignment: CDR1 MNHEY and CDR2 SVGAGI.

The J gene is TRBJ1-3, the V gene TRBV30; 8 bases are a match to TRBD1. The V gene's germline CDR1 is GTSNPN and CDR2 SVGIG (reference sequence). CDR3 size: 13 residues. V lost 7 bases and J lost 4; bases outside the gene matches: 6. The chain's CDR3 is CAFQGAGGNTIYF. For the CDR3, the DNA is TGTGCCTTTCAGGGGGCGGGAGGAAACACCATATATTTT. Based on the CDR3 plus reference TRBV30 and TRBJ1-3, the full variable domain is SQTIHQWPATLVQPVGSPLSLECTVEGTSNPNLYWYRQAAGRGLQLLFYSVGIGQISSEVPQNLSASRPQDRQFILSSKKLLLSDSGFYLCAFQGAGGNTIYFGEGSWLTVV.

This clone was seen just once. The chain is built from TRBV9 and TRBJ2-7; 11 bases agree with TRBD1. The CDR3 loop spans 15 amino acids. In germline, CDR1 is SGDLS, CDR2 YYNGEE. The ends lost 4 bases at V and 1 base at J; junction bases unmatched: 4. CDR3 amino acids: CASSPGQGASYEQYF. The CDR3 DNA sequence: TGTGCCAGCAGCCCCGGACAGGGGGCGTCCTACGAGCAGTACTTC. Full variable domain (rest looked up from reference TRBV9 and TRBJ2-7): DSGVTQTPKHLITATGQRVTLRCSPRSGDLSVYWYQQSLDQGLQFLIQYYNGEERAKGNILERFSAQQFPDLHSELNLSSLELGDSALYFCASSPGQGASYEQYFGPGTRLTVT.

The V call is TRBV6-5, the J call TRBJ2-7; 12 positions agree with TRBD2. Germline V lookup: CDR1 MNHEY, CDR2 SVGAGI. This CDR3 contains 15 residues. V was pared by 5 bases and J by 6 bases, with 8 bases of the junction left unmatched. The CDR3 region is CASSQRLAGVREQYF. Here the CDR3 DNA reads TGTGCCAGCAGTCAGCGACTAGCGGGAGTTCGCGAGCAGTACTTC.

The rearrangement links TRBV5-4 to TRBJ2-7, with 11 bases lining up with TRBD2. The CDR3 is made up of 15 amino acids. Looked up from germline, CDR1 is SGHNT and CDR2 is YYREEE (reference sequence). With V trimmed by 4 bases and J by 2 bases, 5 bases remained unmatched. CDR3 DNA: TGTGCCAGCAGCCATCTAGCGGGAGGAACCTACGAGCAGTACTTC. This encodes CASSHLAGGTYEQYF. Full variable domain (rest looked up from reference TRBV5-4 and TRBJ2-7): ETGVTQSPTHLIKTRGQQVTLRCSSQSGHNTVSWYQQALGQGPQFIFQYYREEENGRGNFPPRFSGLQFPNYSSELNVNALELDDSALYLCASSHLAGGTYEQYFGPGTRLTVT.

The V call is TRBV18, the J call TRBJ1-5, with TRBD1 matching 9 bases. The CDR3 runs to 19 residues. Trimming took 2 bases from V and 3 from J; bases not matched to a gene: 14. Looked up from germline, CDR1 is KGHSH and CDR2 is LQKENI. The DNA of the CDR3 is TGTGCCAGCTCACCAACAGAGACAGGGGGTACAAACTCCAATCAGCCCCAGCATTTT. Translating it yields CASSPTETGGTNSNQPQHF.

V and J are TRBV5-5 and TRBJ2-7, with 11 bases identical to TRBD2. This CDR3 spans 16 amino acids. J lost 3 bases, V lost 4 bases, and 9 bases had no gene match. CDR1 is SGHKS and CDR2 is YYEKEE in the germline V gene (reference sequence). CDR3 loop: CASSEAATSGSYEQYF. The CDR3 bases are TGTGCCAGCAGCGAAGCCGCTACTAGCGGGAGCTACGAGCAGTACTTC.

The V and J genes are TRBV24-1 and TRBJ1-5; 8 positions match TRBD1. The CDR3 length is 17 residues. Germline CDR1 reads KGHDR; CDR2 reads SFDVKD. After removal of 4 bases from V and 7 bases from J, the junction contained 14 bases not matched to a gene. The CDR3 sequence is CATSEGRGRMDGQPQHF. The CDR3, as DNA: TGTGCCACCAGTGAGGGCAGGGGGCGAATGGATGGCCAGCCCCAGCATTTT.